The 21 T cell receptor beta chains reported below all come from one sample, sequenced in a study of shared clonotypes between healthy human individuals. Assay used: immunoSEQ multiplex PCR; TCRdb lists only in-frame clones, some missing. The sample holds 2.3 million or so clones, over 85% seen once. Material: naive CD4+ T cells from PBMCs. This sample's subset: CD45RA+ positively selected. The receptors originated from a man aged 18 to 29 in good health. Some clones in this sample may be carry-over from other donors' samples.

Only one count was recorded for this clone. The chain employs TRBV5-1 and TRBJ1-2; 8 bases map to TRBD1. The trim removed 4 bases at V and 7 bases at J, leaving 6 bases unmatched. Germline V gene sequence: CDR1 SGHRS, CDR2 YFSETQ. The CDR3 has 13 residues. The CDR3: CASSPNTGGGYTF. The CDR3 nucleotides are TGCGCCAGCAGCCCGAACACAGGGGGTGGCTACACCTTC.

J is TRBJ2-5 and V is TRBV29-1; D call uncertain. The CDR3 sequence is 12 residues long. The V gene lost 7 bases and the J gene lost 4 bases, with 13 bases spanning the gap. Germline-derived CDR1 and CDR2 are SQVTM and ANQGSEA. The CDR3: CSAARASETQYF. For the CDR3, the DNA is TGCAGCGCCGCCCGGGCCTCAGAGACCCAGTACTTC.

About this clone itself: Other DNA sequences from this sample encode an identical CDR3 as well. In DNA form, the CDR3 reads TGTGCCAGCTCACCACTAGCGGCCCAAGAGACCCAGTACTTC. Translating it yields CASSPLAAQETQYF. V gene TRBV18 combines with J gene TRBJ2-5, with a possible D match to TRBD2 (6 bases). The CDR3 is 14 residues long. Germline assignment: CDR1 KGHSH and CDR2 LQKENI. The ends were cut back, 1 base at V and 1 base at J, with 7 bases in the middle.

This rearrangement joins TRBV5-1 to TRBJ2-7; D perhaps matches TRBD2 (6 bases). V was cut by 0 bases and J by 6 bases, with 16 bases left in between. The CDR3 runs 15 residues. Germline V gives CDR1 SGHRS, CDR2 YFSETQ. The CDR3 DNA reads as TGCGCCAGCAGCTTGGCCAAAGATTTGGGGGGCGAGCAGTACTTC. Amino acid sequence: CASSLAKDLGGEQYF. The variable domain in full, with the rest retrieved from reference TRBV5-1 and TRBJ2-7, is KAGVTQTPRYLIKTRGQQVTLSCSPISGHRSVSWYQQTPGQGLQFLFEYFSETQRNKGNFPGRFSGRQFSNSRSEMNVSTLELGDSALYLCASSLAKDLGGEQYFGPGTRLTVT.

As for this clone: Additional DNA sequences in this sample encode the identical CDR3. The J gene is TRBJ2-2, the V gene TRBV30; D gene ambiguous. Trimming took 0 bases from V and 0 from J, leaving 2 bases between them. The CDR3 totals 13 residues. Germline CDR1 is GTSNPN and CDR2 is SVGIG (reference sequence). CDR3 DNA sequence: TGTGCCTGGAGTGTATCGAACACCGGGGAGCTGTTTTTT. Translated: CAWSVSNTGELFF.

CDR3 loop: CASSLWMGRANQPQHF. In DNA form, the CDR3 reads TGTGCCAGCAGCTTATGGATGGGGAGGGCTAATCAGCCCCAGCATTTT. V gene TRBV7-8 combines with J gene TRBJ1-5, with D unclear. The CDR3 is made up of 16 amino acids. Germline V gives CDR1 SGHVS, CDR2 FQNEAQ. Deletions cut 2 bases from V and 4 bases from J, with 15 bases between.

Points on this clone: The same CDR3 arises from other DNA sequences in this sample as well. The rearrangement links TRBV11-3 to TRBJ2-5; 8 bases line up with TRBD1. This CDR3 is 13 amino acids long. CDR1 and CDR2 from the germline V gene are SGHNT and YENEEA. V lost 3 bases and J lost 5; bases outside the gene matches: 2. CDR3 nucleotide sequence: TGTGCCAGCAGCTTCACAGGGGGGGAGACCCAGTACTTC. Its translation is CASSFTGGETQYF.

The rearrangement joins TRBV18 to TRBJ1-5; 8 bases agree with TRBD1. V lost 4 bases to trimming and J lost 7 bases; unmatched junction nucleotides: 9. Germline V gives CDR1 KGHSH, CDR2 LQKENI. This CDR3 comprises 15 residues. The CDR3 loop reads CASSLTGTGVQPQHF. The CDR3 DNA is TGTGCCAGCTCACTAACCGGGACAGGCGTCCAGCCCCAGCATTTT.

The chain is built from TRBV9 and TRBJ2-1; 13 nucleotides line up with TRBD2. This CDR3 has 16 residues. The germline V gene encodes CDR1 SGDLS and CDR2 YYNGEE. V lost 3 bases, J lost 10 bases, and 10 bases stayed unmatched. This CDR3 is CASSGGTSGARGEQFF. CDR3 coding DNA: TGTGCCAGCAGCGGCGGGACTAGCGGGGCCCGAGGGGAGCAGTTCTTC.

The chain has TRBV5-1 and TRBJ2-7, with 8 bases aligning to TRBD2. After removal of 4 bases from V and 7 bases from J, the junction contained 10 bases not matched to a gene. The CDR3 sequence is 14 residues long. CDR1 SGHRS and CDR2 YFSETQ come from the germline V gene. Here the CDR3 DNA reads TGCGCCAGCAGCATCGCGATAGCGGGAAATGAGCAGTACTTC. This sequence encodes CASSIAIAGNEQYF.

V is TRBV7-9 and J is TRBJ2-5; unclear D gene. The V end lost 1 base, the J end lost 5 bases, and 5 bases lay between the germline ends. The CDR3 is 12 amino acids. Germline lookup yields CDR1 SEHNR and CDR2 FQNEAQ (reference sequence). The CDR3 nucleotides are TGTGCCAGCAGCTTAGTAACGGAGACCCAGTACTTC. Translation: CASSLVTETQYF. The full variable domain, in which reference TRBV7-9 and TRBJ2-5 provide the parts outside the CDR3, is DTGVSQNPRHKITKRGQNVTFRCDPISEHNRLYWYRQTLGQGPEFLTYFQNEAQLEKSRLLSDRFSAERPKGSFSTLEIQRTEQGDSAMYLCASSLVTETQYFGPGTRLLVL.

This clone came up a few times. The chain joins TRBV21-1 to TRBJ1-1. TRBV21-1 is a listed pseudogene. CDR3 size: 17 residues. This CDR3 is CASSKRSRTKRGTEAFF. For the CDR3, the DNA is TGTGCCAGCAGCAAAAGATCCCGGACTAAAAGGGGCACTGAAGCTTTCTTT.

The chain employs TRBV19 and TRBJ2-7; D might be TRBD1 (6 bases). CDR1 LNHDA and CDR2 SQIVND come from the germline V gene (reference sequence). The CDR3 spans 16 residues. V was pared by 0 bases and J by 0 bases, with 12 bases between. The CDR3 region is CASSIEATGSSYEQYF. The CDR3, as DNA: TGTGCCAGTAGTATAGAGGCTACAGGGAGCTCCTACGAGCAGTACTTC.

V is TRBV5-1 and J is TRBJ1-1; D is perhaps TRBD1 (6 bases). Germline V CDR1 and CDR2: SGHRS, YFSETQ. The CDR3 is 16 residues long. Trimming shortened V by 0 bases and J by 8 bases, and 20 bases separated the two germline ends. The CDR3 region has the DNA TGCGCCAGCAGCTTGGGACCCCTCCTGACAGGCTTGGAAGCTTTCTTT. Its translation: CASSLGPLLTGLEAFF.

The chain uses TRBV29-1 and TRBJ2-3; unclear D gene. Trimming pared 4 bases from V and 0 bases from J, leaving 8 bases between. From germline, CDR1 is SQVTM and CDR2 ANQGSEA. There are 13 residues in the CDR3. CDR3 loop: CSVAPVSTDTQYF. The DNA for the CDR3 is TGCAGCGTTGCTCCGGTGAGCACAGATACGCAGTATTTT.

As regards this clone: The same CDR3 also results from other DNA sequences found in this sample. This sequence joins TRBV18 and TRBJ2-2; 10 bases agree with TRBD1. Germline lookup yields CDR1 KGHSH and CDR2 LQKENI. After removal of 3 bases from V and 4 bases from J, the junction contained 2 bases not matched to a gene. The CDR3 consists of 15 residues. The CDR3 here is CASSPRTGGTGELFF. The CDR3 nucleotides read TGTGCCAGCTCACCCCGGACAGGGGGCACCGGGGAGCTGTTTTTT. Looking up the rest from reference TRBV18 and TRBJ2-2 gives the full variable domain: NAGVMQNPRHLVRRRGQEARLRCSPMKGHSHVYWYRQLPEEGLKFMVYLQKENIIDESGMPKERFSAEFPKEGPSILRIQQVVRGDSAAYFCASSPRTGGTGELFFGEGSRLTVL.

As to this clone: This sample includes further DNA sequences coding for the same CDR3. The genes are TRBV5-1 and TRBJ2-1; a possible D gene is TRBD2 (6 bases). The length of the CDR3 is 16 residues. V dropped 1 base and J dropped 0 bases, with 11 bases sitting between them. Germline V gene data show CDR1 as SGHRS and CDR2 as YFSETQ. CDR3 DNA: TGCGCCAGCAGCTTGCAATCCGGGAGCTCCTACAATGAGCAGTTCTTC. Translation gives CASSLQSGSSYNEQFF.

This clone appeared a single time. This sequence joins TRBV6-1 and TRBJ1-1, with D tentatively TRBD1 (5 bases). The length of the CDR3 is 15 residues. CDR1 is MNHNS and CDR2 is SASEGT in the germline V gene. V dropped 4 bases and J dropped 1 base, with 13 bases sitting between them. The CDR3 sequence: CASSGRVDRNTEAFF. The CDR3, as DNA: TGTGCCAGCAGTGGACGGGTAGACAGGAACACTGAAGCTTTCTTT.

This chain joins TRBV4-2 and TRBJ1-5, with a possible D match to TRBD1 (6 bases). The J call may be mistaken, given a closer DNA end match to TRBJ2-3. CDR1 and CDR2 (germline): LGHNA, YNFKEQ. The CDR3 is made up of 16 amino acids. The CDR3 is CASSLDSPSSNQPQYF. CDR3 DNA sequence: TGTGCCAGCAGCCTGGACAGCCCCTCTAGCAATCAGCCCCAGTATTTT.

CDR3 coding DNA: TGCGCCAGCAGCTTGGGTGCTGTATTCGAGACCCAGTACTTC. This translates into CASSLGAVFETQYF. This chain uses TRBV5-1 with TRBJ2-5; no firm D call. This CDR3 is built from 14 residues. In germline, CDR1 is SGHRS, CDR2 YFSETQ. V gave up 0 bases and J gave up 5 bases, with 11 bases separating them.

The V call is TRBV1, the J call TRBJ2-2; no check of the table's D call, TRBD2, against the DNA was made. TRBV1 is assigned pseudogene status. The CDR3 has 21 amino acids. CDR3 coding DNA: TGCACCAGCAGCCAAGAGCCCCCTAAAACTAGCGGGAGTCGGAACACCGGGGAGCTGTTTTTT. It yields the protein CTSSQEPPKTSGSRNTGELFF.